The present entry profiles one T cell receptor beta chain with its context. Its antigen remains unidentified. The method was immunoSEQ multiplex PCR; TCRdb's version includes in-frame clones alone and lacks a portion of them. The sample comprises about 3,000 clones, approximately 29% of which are singletons, and around a fifth rests with the top ten. This entry is derived from a study of T cells in localized non-small cell lung cancer. Broader study findings: Tumor samples were not multi-region, leaving intratumor heterogeneity unexcluded.

The CDR3 spans 17 residues. V shed 4 bases, J shed 4 bases, and the junction held 10 bases outside the gene matches. CDR1 SGHRS and CDR2 YFSETQ come from the germline V gene. The chain uses TRBV5-1 and TRBJ2-5; 13 bases map to TRBD2. The clonotype comes from a male donor aged 60 or over with stage II squamous cell lung carcinoma. Material: lung tumor tissue, obtained before any cancer treatment. The chain's CDR3 is CASSRTGLAGVGETQYF. In nucleotides, the CDR3 is TGCGCCAGCAGCCGGACTGGACTAGCGGGAGTGGGAGAGACCCAGTACTTC.